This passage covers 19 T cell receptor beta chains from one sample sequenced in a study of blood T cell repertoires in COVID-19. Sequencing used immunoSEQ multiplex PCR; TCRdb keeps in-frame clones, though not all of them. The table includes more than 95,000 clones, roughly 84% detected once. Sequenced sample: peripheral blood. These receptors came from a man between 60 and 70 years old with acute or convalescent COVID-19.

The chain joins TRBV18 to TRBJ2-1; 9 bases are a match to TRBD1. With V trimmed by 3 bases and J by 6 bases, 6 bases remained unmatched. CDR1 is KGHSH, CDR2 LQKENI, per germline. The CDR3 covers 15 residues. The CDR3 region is CASSPWDRDLNEQFF. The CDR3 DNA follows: TGTGCCAGCTCACCGTGGGACAGGGACCTCAATGAGCAGTTCTTC.

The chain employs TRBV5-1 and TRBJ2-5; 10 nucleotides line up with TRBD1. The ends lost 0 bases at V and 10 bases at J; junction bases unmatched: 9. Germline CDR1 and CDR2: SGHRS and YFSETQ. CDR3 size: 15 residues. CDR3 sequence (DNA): TGCGCCAGCAGCTTGGGACAGGGGGCTAATCGGGTCCAGTACTTC. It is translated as CASSLGQGANRVQYF.

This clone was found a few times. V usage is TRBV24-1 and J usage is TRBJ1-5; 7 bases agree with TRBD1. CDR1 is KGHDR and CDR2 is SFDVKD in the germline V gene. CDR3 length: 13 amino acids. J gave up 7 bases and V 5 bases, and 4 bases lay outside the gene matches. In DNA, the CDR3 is TGTGCCACCAGTGCCAGGGGGGACCAGCCCCAGCATTTT. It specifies CATSARGDQPQHF.

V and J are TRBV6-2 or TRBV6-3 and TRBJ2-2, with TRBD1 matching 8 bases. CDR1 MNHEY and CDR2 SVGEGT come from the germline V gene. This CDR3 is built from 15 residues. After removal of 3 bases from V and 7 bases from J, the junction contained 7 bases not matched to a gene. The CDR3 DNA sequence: TGTGCCAGCAGTTATACCGGGACAGGAGACGGGGAGCTGTTTTTT. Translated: CASSYTGTGDGELFF.

The CDR3 loop is CASSFGEGTGPGNTIYF. The CDR3 DNA reads as TGTGCCAGTAGTTTCGGGGAGGGGACAGGCCCTGGAAACACCATATATTTT. The chain employs TRBV19 and TRBJ1-3; 8 nucleotides agree with TRBD1. J lost 2 bases, V lost 5 bases, and 11 bases had no gene match. In germline, CDR1 is LNHDA, CDR2 SQIVND (reference sequence). The length of the CDR3 is 17 residues.

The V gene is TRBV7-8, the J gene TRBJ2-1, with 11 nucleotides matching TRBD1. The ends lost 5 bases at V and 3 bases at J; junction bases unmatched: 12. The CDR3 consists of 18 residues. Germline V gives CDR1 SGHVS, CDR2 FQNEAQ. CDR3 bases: TGTGCCAGCAGCCCCGGGACAGGGGGTAGTAGGGTCTACAATGAGCAGTTCTTC. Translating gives CASSPGTGGSRVYNEQFF.

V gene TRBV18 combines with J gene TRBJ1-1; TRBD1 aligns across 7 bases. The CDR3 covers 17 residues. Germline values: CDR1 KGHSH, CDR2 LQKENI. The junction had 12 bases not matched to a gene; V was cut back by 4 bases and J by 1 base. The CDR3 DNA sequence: TGTGCCAGCTCACACTTACCGGGACAGACCTCGAACACTGAAGCTTTCTTT. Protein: CASSHLPGQTSNTEAFF.

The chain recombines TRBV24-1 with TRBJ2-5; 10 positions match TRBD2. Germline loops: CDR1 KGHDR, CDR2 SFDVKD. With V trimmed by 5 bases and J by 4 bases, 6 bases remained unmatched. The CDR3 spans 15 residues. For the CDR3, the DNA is TGTGCCACCAGTGGTCTAGCGGGAGTCGGAGAGACCCAGTACTTC. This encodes CATSGLAGVGETQYF.

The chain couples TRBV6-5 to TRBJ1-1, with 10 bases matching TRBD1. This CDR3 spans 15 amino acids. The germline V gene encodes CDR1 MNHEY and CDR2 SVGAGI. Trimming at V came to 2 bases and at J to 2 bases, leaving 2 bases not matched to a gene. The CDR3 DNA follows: TGTGCCAGCAGTTACGGGACAGGGGTCAACACTGAAGCTTTCTTT. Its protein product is CASSYGTGVNTEAFF.

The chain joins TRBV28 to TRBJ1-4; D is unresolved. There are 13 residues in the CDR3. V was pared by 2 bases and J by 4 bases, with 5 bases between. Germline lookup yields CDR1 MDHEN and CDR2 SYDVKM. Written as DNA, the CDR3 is TGTGCCAGCAGTTTACGGGTTAATGAAAAACTGTTTTTT. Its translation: CASSLRVNEKLFF.

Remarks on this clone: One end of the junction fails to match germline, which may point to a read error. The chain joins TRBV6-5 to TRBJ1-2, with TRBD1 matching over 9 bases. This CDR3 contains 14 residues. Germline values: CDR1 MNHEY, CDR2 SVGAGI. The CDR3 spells CASSYSAGTGPPIF. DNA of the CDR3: TGTGCCAGCAGTTACTCCGCGGGGACAGGGCCACCCATCTTC.

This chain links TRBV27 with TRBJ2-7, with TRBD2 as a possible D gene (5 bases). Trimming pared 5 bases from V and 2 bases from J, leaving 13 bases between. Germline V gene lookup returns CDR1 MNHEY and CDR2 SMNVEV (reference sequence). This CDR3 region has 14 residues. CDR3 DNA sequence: TGTGCCAGCAGTCCCCGGGGAGCGGCCTACGAGCAGTACGTC. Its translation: CASSPRGAAYEQYV.

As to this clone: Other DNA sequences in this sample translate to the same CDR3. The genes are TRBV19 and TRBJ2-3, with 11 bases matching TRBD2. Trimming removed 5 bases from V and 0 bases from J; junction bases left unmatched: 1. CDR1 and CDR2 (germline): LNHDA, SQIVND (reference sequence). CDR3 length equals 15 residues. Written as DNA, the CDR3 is TGTGCCAGTAGTCGACTAGCGGGAAGCACAGATACGCAGTATTTT. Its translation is CASSRLAGSTDTQYF.

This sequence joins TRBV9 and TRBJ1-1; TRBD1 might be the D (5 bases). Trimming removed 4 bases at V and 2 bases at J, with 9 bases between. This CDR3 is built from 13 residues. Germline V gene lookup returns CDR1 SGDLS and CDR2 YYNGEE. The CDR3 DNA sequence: TGTGCCAGCAGCCAGGGACTTAACACTGAAGCTTTCTTT. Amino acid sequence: CASSQGLNTEAFF. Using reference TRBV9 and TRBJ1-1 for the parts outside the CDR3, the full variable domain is DSGVTQTPKHLITATGQRVTLRCSPRSGDLSVYWYQQSLDQGLQFLIQYYNGEERAKGNILERFSAQQFPDLHSELNLSSLELGDSALYFCASSQGLNTEAFFGQGTRLTVV.

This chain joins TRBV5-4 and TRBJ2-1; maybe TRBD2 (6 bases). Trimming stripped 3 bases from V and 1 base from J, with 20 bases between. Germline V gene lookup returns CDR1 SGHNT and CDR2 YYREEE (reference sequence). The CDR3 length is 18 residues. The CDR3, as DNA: TGTGCCAGCAGCTACCTACGGGGCAGCGGGCGTTCCTACAATGAGCAGTTCTTC. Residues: CASSYLRGSGRSYNEQFF.

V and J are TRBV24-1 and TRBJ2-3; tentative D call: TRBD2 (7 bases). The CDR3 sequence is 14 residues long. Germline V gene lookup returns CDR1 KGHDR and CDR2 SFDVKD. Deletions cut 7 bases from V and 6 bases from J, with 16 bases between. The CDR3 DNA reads TGTGCCACCAGGGCTAGCGGAAGGGGGGATACGCAGTATTTT. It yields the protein CATRASGRGDTQYF.

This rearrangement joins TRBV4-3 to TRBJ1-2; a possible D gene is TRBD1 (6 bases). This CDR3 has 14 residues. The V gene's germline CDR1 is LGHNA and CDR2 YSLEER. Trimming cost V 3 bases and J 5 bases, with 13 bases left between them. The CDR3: CASSHATGKYGYTF. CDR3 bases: TGCGCCAGCAGCCACGCTACAGGGAAGTATGGCTACACCTTC.

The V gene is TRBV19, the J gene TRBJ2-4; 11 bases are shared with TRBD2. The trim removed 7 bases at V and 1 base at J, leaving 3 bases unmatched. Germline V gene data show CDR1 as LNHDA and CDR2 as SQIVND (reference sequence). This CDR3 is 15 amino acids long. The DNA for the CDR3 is TGTGCCAGTACCTCTAGCGGGAGGGCCAAAAACATTCAGTACTTC. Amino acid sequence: CASTSSGRAKNIQYF.

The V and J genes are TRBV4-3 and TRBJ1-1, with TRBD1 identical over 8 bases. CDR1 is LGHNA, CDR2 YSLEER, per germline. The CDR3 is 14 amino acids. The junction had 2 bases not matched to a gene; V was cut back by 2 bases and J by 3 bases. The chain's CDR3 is CASSQQGAYTEAFF. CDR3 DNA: TGCGCCAGCAGCCAACAGGGGGCCTACACTGAAGCTTTCTTT.